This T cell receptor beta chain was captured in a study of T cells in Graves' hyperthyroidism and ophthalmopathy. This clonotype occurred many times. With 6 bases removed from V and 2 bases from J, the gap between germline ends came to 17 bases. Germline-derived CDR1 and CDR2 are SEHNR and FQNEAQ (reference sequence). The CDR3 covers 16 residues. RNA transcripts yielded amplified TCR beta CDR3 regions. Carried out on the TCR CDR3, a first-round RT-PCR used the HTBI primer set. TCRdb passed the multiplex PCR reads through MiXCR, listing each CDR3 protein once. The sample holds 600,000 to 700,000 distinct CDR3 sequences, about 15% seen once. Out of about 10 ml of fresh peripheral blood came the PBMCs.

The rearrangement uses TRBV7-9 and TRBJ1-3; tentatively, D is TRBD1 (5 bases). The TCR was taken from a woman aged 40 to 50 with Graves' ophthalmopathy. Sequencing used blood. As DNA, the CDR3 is TGTGCCAGCAGTCTTATACAGGAAACTACTGGAAACACCATATATTTT. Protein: CASSLIQETTGNTIYF.